Sequencing of this TCR beta chain was carried out in a study of response to subunit inactivated influenza vaccine. MiXCR, run by TCRdb on the RT-PCR reads, gives a single entry per CDR3 protein. The table has around 520,000 distinct CDR3 sequences, roughly 25% seen once. The ends lost 0 bases at V and 0 bases at J; junction bases unmatched: 5. The V gene's germline CDR1 is LGHNA and CDR2 YNFKEQ. The CDR3 has 17 residues. This clonotype came up a few times. Antigen unknown. Findings and caveats of the study: The authors offered the suggestion that each seasonal influenza vaccination recruits few new T cells.

This clonotype originated in a man aged 50-59 years who received an inactivated influenza vaccine. The source material was CD4+ T cells sorted from PBMCs, sampled more than 4 days after vaccination. The chain has TRBV4-2 and TRBJ2-7, with TRBD2 matching 10 bases. The CDR3 is CASSQDSGLASSYEQYF. The CDR3 coding sequence is TGTGCCAGCAGCCAAGATTCGGGACTAGCGAGCTCCTACGAGCAGTACTTC.